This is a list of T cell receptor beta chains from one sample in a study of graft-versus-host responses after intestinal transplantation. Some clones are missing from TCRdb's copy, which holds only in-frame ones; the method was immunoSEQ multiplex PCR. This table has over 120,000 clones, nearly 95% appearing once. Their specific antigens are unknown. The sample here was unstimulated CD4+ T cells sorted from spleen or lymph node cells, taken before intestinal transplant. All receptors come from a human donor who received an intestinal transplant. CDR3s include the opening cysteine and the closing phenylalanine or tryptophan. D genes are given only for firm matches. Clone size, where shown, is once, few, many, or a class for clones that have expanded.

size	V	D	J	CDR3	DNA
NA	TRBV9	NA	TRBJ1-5	CASSVAGGHQPQHF	TGTGCCAGCAGCGTAGCTGGGGGGCATCAGCCCCAGCATTTT
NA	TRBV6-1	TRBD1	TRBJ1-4	CASSDPDRGREKLFF	TGTGCCAGCAGTGATCCCGACAGGGGAAGGGAAAAACTGTTTTTT
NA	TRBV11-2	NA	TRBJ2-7	CASSSAASSYEQYF	TGTGCCAGCAGCTCCGCAGCTAGCTCCTACGAGCAGTACTTC
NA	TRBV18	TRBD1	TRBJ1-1	CASSPPGQGGEAFF	TGTGCCAGCTCACCCCCGGGACAGGGTGGTGAAGCTTTCTTT
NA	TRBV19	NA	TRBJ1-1	CASSYNGLNTEAFF	TGTGCCAGTAGTTATAACGGCTTGAACACTGAAGCTTTCTTT
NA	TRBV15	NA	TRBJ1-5	CATSGHGTRVHSNQPQHF	TGTGCCACCAGCGGGCATGGGACCAGGGTCCATAGCAATCAGCCCCAGCATTTT
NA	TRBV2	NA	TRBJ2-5	CASSDQGETQYF	TGTGCCAGCAGTGACCAGGGGGAGACCCAGTACTTC
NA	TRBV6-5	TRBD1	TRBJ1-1	CASSLGTGNTEAFF	TGTGCCAGCAGTTTGGGGACAGGGAACACTGAAGCTTTCTTT
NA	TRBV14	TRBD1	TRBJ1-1	CASSQRQGLNTEAFF	TGTGCCAGCAGCCAACGACAGGGGCTGAACACTGAAGCTTTCTTT
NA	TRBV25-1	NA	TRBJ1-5	CASKGASNQPQHF	TGTGCCAGCAAAGGGGCGAGCAATCAGCCCCAGCATTTT
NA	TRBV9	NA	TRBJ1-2	CASSVSGGPYGYTF	TGTGCCAGCAGCGTAAGTGGGGGACCTTATGGCTACACCTTC
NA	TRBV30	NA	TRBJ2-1	CAGGRNNEQFF	TGTGCTGGGGGGCGGAACAATGAGCAGTTCTTC
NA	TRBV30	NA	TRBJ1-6	CAWAVGSSYNSPLHF	TGTGCCTGGGCGGTGGGCAGCTCCTATAATTCACCCCTCCACTTT
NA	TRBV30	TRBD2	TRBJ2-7	CASSGRGVYEQYF	TGTGCCTCGAGCGGGAGGGGGGTCTACGAGCAGTACTTC
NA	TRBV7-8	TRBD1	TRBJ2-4	CASSLAGDRAKNIQYF	TGTGCCAGCAGCTTAGCGGGGGACAGGGCCAAAAACATTCAGTACTTC
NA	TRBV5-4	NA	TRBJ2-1	CASSLGPRDNEQFF	TGTGCCAGCAGCTTGGGACCCAGGGACAATGAGCAGTTCTTC
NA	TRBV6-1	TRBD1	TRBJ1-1	CASSDGTGETEAFF	TGTGCCAGCAGTGACGGGACAGGGGAGACTGAAGCTTTCTTT
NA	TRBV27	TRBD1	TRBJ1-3	CASGPGQGFVENTIYF	TGTGCCAGCGGTCCGGGACAGGGGTTTGTAGAGAACACCATATATTTT
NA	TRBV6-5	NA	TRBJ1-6	CASSYDRLNNSPLHF	TGTGCCAGCAGTTACGACAGGTTAAATAATTCACCCCTCCACTTT
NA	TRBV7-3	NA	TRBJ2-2	CASSSTVGLGELFF	TGTGCCAGCAGCTCAACCGTGGGGCTTGGGGAGCTGTTTTTT
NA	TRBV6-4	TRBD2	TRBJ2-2	CASSDSGGYTGELFF	TGTGCCAGCAGTGACTCGGGGGGGTACACCGGGGAGCTGTTTTTT
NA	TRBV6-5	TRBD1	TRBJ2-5	CASSSQGAETQYF	TGTGCCAGCAGTTCACAGGGGGCTGAGACCCAGTACTTC
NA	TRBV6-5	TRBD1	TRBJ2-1	CASRRQGSNEQFF	TGTGCCAGCAGGAGACAGGGTTCGAATGAGCAGTTCTTC
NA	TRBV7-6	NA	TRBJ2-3	CASSLLRDPSTDTQYF	TGTGCCAGCAGCTTACTTAGGGACCCTAGCACAGATACGCAGTATTTT
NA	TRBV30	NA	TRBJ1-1	CAWGQGPEAFF	TGTGCCTGGGGTCAGGGCCCTGAAGCTTTCTTT
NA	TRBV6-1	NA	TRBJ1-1	CASSFVNTEAFF	TGTGCCAGCAGTTTTGTGAACACTGAAGCTTTCTTT
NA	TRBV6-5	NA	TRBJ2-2	CASTRDMRNAGELFF	TGTGCCAGCACCCGGGACATGCGGAACGCCGGGGAGCTGTTTTTT
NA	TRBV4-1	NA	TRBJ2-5	CASSRTPAGRQETQYF	TGCGCCAGCAGCCGAACCCCCGCAGGGAGGCAAGAGACCCAGTACTTC
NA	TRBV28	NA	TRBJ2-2	CAIPGEENTGELFF	TGTGCCATCCCAGGGGAAGAGAACACCGGGGAGCTGTTTTTT
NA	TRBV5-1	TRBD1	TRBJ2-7	CASSAQGTGFHEQYF	TGCGCCAGCAGTGCCCAGGGGACAGGGTTTCACGAGCAGTACTTC
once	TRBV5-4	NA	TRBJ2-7	CASSSGPPGSYEQYF	TGTGCCAGCAGCTCGGGACCGCCGGGCTCCTACGAGCAGTACTTC